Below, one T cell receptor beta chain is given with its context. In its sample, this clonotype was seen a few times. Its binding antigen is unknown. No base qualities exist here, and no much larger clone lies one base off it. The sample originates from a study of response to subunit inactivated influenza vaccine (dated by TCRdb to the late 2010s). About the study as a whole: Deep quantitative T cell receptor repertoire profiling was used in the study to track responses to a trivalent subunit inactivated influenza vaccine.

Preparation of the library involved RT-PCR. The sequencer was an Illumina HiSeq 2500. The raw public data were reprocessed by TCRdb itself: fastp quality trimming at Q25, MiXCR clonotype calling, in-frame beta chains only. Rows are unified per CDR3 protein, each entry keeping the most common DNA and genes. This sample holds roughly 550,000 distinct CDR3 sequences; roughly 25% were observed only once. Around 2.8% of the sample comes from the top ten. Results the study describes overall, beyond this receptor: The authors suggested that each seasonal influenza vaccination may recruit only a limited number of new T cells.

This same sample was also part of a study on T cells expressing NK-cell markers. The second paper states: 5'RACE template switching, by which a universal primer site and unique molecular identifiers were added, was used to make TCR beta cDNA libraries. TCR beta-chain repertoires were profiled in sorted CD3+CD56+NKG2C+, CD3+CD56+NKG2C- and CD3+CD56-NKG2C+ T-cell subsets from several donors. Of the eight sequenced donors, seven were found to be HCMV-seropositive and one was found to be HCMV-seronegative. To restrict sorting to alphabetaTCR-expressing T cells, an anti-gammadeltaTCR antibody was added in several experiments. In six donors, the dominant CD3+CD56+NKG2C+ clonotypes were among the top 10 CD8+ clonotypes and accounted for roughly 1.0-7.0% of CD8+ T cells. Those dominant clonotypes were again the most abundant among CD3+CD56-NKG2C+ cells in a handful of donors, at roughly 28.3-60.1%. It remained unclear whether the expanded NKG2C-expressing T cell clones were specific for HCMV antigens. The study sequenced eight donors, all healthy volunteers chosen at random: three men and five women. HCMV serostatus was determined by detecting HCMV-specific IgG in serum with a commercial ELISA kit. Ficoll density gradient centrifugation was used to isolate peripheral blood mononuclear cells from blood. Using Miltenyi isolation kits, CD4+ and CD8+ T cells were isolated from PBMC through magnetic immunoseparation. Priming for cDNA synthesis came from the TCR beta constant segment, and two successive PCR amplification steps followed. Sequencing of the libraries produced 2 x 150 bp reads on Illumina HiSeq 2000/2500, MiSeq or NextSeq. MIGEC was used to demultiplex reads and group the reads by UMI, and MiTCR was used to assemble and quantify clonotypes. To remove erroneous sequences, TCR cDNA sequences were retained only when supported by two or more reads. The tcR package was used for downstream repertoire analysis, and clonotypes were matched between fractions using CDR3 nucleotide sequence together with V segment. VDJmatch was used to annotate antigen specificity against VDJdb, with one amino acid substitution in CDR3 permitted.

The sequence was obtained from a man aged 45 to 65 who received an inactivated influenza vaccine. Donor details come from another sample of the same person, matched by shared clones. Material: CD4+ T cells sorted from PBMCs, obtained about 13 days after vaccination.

The CDR3 region reads CASNSGTTGFNEQFF. The nucleotides read TGTGCCAGCAACTCAGGGACTACGGGGTTCAATGAGCAGTTCTTC. The sequence is built from TRBV6-2 or TRBV6-3 and TRBJ2-1; 7 junctional bases match TRBD2. CDR1 and CDR2 (MNHEY, SVGEGT) derive from the germline V gene. From the cysteine up to the phenylalanine, the CDR3 has a length of 15 residues. Only CDR3 DNA remains: 45 bases, in frame from the first base. Compared with germline, V lacks 7 bases and J lacks 6 bases; bases without a gene match: 12.